The T cell receptor (beta chain) described here comes from a study of technical replicates of blood from a handful of donors. Measured with immunoSEQ multiplex PCR; TCRdb has only the in-frame clones, and not every one. The table has 15,000 to 20,000 clones, 80% to 90% seen once. CDR3 size: 16 residues. Trimming took 5 bases from V and 1 from J; bases not matched to a gene: 4. CDR1 is SGHTA and CDR2 is FQGTGA in the germline V gene. The specimen sequenced was PBMCs. The genes are TRBV7-3 and TRBJ2-1; 11 bases fit TRBD1. The clonotype was recovered from a human donor in good health. This CDR3 is CASSGGQGASYNEQFF. The CDR3 DNA reads as TGTGCCAGCAGCGGTGGACAGGGGGCTTCCTACAATGAGCAGTTCTTC.